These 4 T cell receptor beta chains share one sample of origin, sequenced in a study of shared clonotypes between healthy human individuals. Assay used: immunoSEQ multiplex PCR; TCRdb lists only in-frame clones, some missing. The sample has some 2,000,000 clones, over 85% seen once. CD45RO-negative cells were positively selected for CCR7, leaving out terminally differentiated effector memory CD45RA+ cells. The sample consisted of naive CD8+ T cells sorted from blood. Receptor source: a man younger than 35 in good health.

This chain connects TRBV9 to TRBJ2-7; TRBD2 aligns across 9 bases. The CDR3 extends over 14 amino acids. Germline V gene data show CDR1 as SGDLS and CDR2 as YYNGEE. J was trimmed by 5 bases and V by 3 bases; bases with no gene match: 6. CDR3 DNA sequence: TGTGCCAGCAGCGGGTGGGCTAGCGGGGACGAGCAGTACTTC. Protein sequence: CASSGWASGDEQYF. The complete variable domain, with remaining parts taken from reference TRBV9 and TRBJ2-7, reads DSGVTQTPKHLITATGQRVTLRCSPRSGDLSVYWYQQSLDQGLQFLIQYYNGEERAKGNILERFSAQQFPDLHSELNLSSLELGDSALYFCASSGWASGDEQYFGPGTRLTVT.

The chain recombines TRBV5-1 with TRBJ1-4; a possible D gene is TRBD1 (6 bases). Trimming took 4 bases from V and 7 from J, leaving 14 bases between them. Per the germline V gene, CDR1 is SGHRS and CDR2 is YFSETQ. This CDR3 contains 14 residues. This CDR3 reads CASSRTGGSEKLFF. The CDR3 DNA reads TGCGCCAGCAGCCGGACGGGGGGCAGTGAAAAACTGTTTTTT.

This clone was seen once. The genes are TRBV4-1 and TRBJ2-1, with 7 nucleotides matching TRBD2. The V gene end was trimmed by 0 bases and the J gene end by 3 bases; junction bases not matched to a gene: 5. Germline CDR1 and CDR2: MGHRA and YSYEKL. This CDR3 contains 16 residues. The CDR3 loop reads CASSQDSGEGYNEQFF. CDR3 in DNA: TGCGCCAGCAGCCAAGATTCGGGGGAGGGCTACAATGAGCAGTTCTTC.

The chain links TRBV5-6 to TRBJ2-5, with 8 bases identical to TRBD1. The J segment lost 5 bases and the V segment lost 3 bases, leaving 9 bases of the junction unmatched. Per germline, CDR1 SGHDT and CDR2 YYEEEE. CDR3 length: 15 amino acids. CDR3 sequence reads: CASSSADRGRETQYF. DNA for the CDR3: TGTGCCAGCAGCTCGGCTGACAGGGGCCGGGAGACCCAGTACTTC. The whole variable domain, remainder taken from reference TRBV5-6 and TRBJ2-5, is DAGVTQSPTHLIKTRGQQVTLRCSPKSGHDTVSWYQQALGQGPQFIFQYYEEEERQRGNFPDRFSGHQFPNYSSELNVNALLLGDSALYLCASSSADRGRETQYFGPGTRLLVL.